The 23 T cell receptor beta chains presented below share a single source sample, sequenced in a study of T cells after yellow fever vaccination. Each CDR3 protein gets one entry after TCRdb re-called the 5' RACE reads with MiXCR. Among 100,000 to 150,000 distinct CDR3 sequences listed, around 7.7% were seen once. This material consisted of CD4+ T cells sorted from PBMCs, taken less than 11 days after the first yellow fever vaccination. All receptors come from a man younger than 30 who received the YFV17D yellow fever vaccine.

This clonotype has ten or more counts. The CDR3, as DNA: TGCGCCAGCAGCTTGGCCAGTAGCACAGATACGCAGTATTTT. Protein product: CASSLASSTDTQYF. The genes are TRBV5-1 and TRBJ2-3; no clear D. The CDR3 loop spans 14 amino acids. Trimming took 0 bases from V and 0 from J, leaving 5 bases between them. CDR1 and CDR2 (germline): SGHRS, YFSETQ.

This clonotype appeared many times. The chain carries TRBV20-1 and TRBJ1-1; no clear D. Germline assignment: CDR1 DFQATT and CDR2 SNEGSKA (reference sequence). Between the trimmed V and J ends, which lost 1 base and 6 bases, there was a span of 12 bases. This CDR3 has 13 amino acids. The CDR3 nucleotides read TGCAGTGCTAGAGTAGGCCCTAGGGCTGAAGCTTTCTTT. Translating it yields CSARVGPRAEAFF.

The sample holds many counts of this clonotype. The chain joins TRBV5-1 to TRBJ1-5, with 9 positions matching TRBD1. There are 14 residues in the CDR3. In germline, CDR1 is SGHRS, CDR2 YFSETQ. V lost 4 bases to trimming and J lost 6 bases; unmatched junction nucleotides: 5. This chain's CDR3 is CASSPVGQGQPQHF. CDR3 nucleotides: TGCGCCAGCAGCCCTGTGGGACAGGGTCAGCCCCAGCATTTT. Variable domain in full (rest from reference TRBV5-1 and TRBJ1-5): KAGVTQTPRYLIKTRGQQVTLSCSPISGHRSVSWYQQTPGQGLQFLFEYFSETQRNKGNFPGRFSGRQFSNSRSEMNVSTLELGDSALYLCASSPVGQGQPQHFGDGTRLSIL.

This clonotype was found many times. The chain has TRBV12-3 or TRBV12-4 and TRBJ2-4, with no clear D. Trimming cost V 6 bases and J 2 bases, with 8 bases left between them. The CDR3 loop spans 13 amino acids. CDR3 region: CASSPVPKNIQYF. DNA of the CDR3: TGTGCCAGCAGCCCGGTTCCCAAAAACATTCAGTACTTC.

This clonotype has a count of ten or more. The V and J genes are TRBV5-1 and TRBJ2-1; tentative D call: TRBD2 (6 bases). The germline gives CDR1 SGHRS, CDR2 YFSETQ. V lost 0 bases to trimming and J lost 5 bases, with 9 bases between them. This CDR3 comprises 14 residues. CDR3 protein: CASSLGGTHNEQFF. For the CDR3, the DNA is TGCGCCAGCAGCTTGGGCGGGACCCACAATGAGCAGTTCTTC.

This clonotype appeared many times. This chain connects TRBV2 to TRBJ2-3; 7 nucleotides match TRBD1. Germline values: CDR1 SNHLY, CDR2 FYNNEI. CDR3 length: 12 amino acids. Trimming cost V 6 bases and J 5 bases; bases outside gene matches: 2. The CDR3 region has the DNA TGTGCCAGCAGAGACAGGGAAGATACGCAGTATTTT. Its protein product is CASRDREDTQYF.

This clonotype was recorded many times. V is TRBV24-1 and J is TRBJ2-7; no clear D. This CDR3 is built from 13 residues. Trimming removed 2 bases from V and 5 bases from J, with 9 bases in between. Germline values: CDR1 KGHDR, CDR2 SFDVKD. The CDR3 DNA follows: TGTGCCACCAGTGATTGGACCGGCCACGAGCAGTACTTC. Amino acid sequence: CATSDWTGHEQYF.

This clonotype was seen ten or more times. The chain couples TRBV18 to TRBJ1-6; D may be TRBD1 (5 bases). The length of the CDR3 is 14 residues. V gave up 3 bases and J gave up 8 bases, with 11 bases separating them. Germline V gives CDR1 KGHSH, CDR2 LQKENI. CDR3 sequence: CASSPGGDDSPLHF. The CDR3 DNA sequence: TGTGCCAGCTCACCGGGGGGTGACGATTCACCCCTCCACTTT.

A word on this clonotype: A much larger clone differs from this one at a single base, so this may be a read error. This chain joins TRBV29-1 and TRBJ1-1; possible D gene TRBD1, 5 bases. The CDR3 spans 13 residues. Germline V gene lookup returns CDR1 SQVTM and CDR2 ANQGSEA. Trimming removed 7 bases at V and 8 bases at J, with 20 bases between. The CDR3 loop is CSEKHGTRVEAFF. CDR3 DNA: TGCAGCGAGAAACACGGGACCCGAGTAGAAGCTTTCTTT.

This clonotype was recorded many times. V and J are TRBV7-2 and TRBJ2-5; D ambiguous. V lost 2 bases and J 7 bases, leaving 14 bases between the germline ends. The CDR3 is 14 residues long. Germline V CDR1 and CDR2: SGHTA, FQGNSA. The CDR3 coding sequence is TGTGCCAGCAGCTTAATAAGGGCCGATGGGACCCAGTACTTC. Residues: CASSLIRADGTQYF.

This clonotype appeared many times. The chain has TRBV20-1 and TRBJ2-5; D uncertain. Looked up from germline, CDR1 is DFQATT and CDR2 is SNEGSKA (reference sequence). Between the trimmed V and J ends, which lost 6 bases and 2 bases, there was a span of 16 bases. This CDR3 has 14 residues. CDR3 DNA sequence: TGCAGTGCCTCAAACCAGGCACCGCAAGAGACCCAGTACTTC. This encodes CSASNQAPQETQYF.

The rearrangement uses TRBV12-5 and TRBJ2-5, with 8 positions matching TRBD2. The germline V gene has CDR1 LGHNT and CDR2 FRNRAP. With V trimmed by 0 bases and J by 4 bases, 4 bases remained unmatched. The CDR3 has 15 amino acids. DNA for the CDR3: TGTGCTAGTGGTTTGGTACTAAGCGGGGGAGAGACCCAGTACTTC. It translates to CASGLVLSGGETQYF.

This clonotype showed up just a few times. The chain employs TRBV11-2 and TRBJ2-1; 7 bases are a match to TRBD2. The CDR3 contains 15 residues. V dropped 6 bases and J dropped 6; count of bases not matched to a gene: 11. Germline values: CDR1 SGHAT, CDR2 FQNNGV. The CDR3 nucleotides are TGTGCCAGCAGACTAACGAGCGGGGTAGTCAATGAGCAGTTCTTC. It specifies CASRLTSGVVNEQFF. Based on the CDR3 plus reference TRBV11-2 and TRBJ2-1, the full variable domain is EAGVAQSPRYKIIEKRQSVAFWCNPISGHATLYWYQQILGQGPKLLIQFQNNGVVDDSQLPKDRFSAERLKGVDSTLKIQPAKLEDSAVYLCASRLTSGVVNEQFFGPGTRLTVL.

This clonotype was observed a few times. In DNA, the CDR3 is TGTGCCAGCAGCGGACGACCCGAGGACAGCCTCTACAATGAGCAGTTCTTC. It translates to CASSGRPEDSLYNEQFF. The rearrangement uses TRBV9 and TRBJ2-1; TRBD1 might be the D (6 bases). Germline lookup yields CDR1 SGDLS and CDR2 YYNGEE. V was shortened by 3 bases and J by 3 bases, with 19 bases between the two germline ends. The length of the CDR3 is 17 residues.

This clonotype showed up many times. V is TRBV6-2 or TRBV6-3 and J is TRBJ2-7; D gene unclear. This CDR3 spans 12 amino acids. CDR1 and CDR2 from the germline V gene are MNHEY and SVGEGT. Deletions cut 0 bases from V and 5 bases from J, with 5 bases between. The CDR3 reads CASSYSSDEQYV. The CDR3 DNA is TGTGCCAGCAGTTACTCTTCGGACGAGCAGTACGTC.

This clonotype was seen more than once but under ten times. The gene calls are TRBV19 and TRBJ1-5; no firm D call. CDR1 LNHDA and CDR2 SQIVND come from the germline V gene (reference sequence). The CDR3 runs to 12 residues. With 2 bases removed from V and 9 bases from J, the gap between germline ends came to 8 bases. The chain's CDR3 is CASSISQTPQHF. The CDR3 coding sequence is TGTGCCAGTAGTATAAGCCAAACGCCCCAGCATTTT. Full variable domain (missing parts from reference TRBV19 and TRBJ1-5): DGGITQSPKYLFRKEGQNVTLSCEQNLNHDAMYWYRQDPGQGLRLIYYSQIVNDFQKGDIAEGYSVSREKKESFPLTVTSAQKNPTAFYLCASSISQTPQHFGDGTRLSIL.

This clonotype occurred many times. The chain combines TRBV5-1 with TRBJ1-2; D gene ambiguous. Trimming shortened V by 0 bases and J by 5 bases, and 8 bases separated the two germline ends. The CDR3 length is 13 residues. Germline loops: CDR1 SGHRS, CDR2 YFSETQ. CDR3 loop: CASSLDTPYGYTF. CDR3 DNA sequence: TGCGCCAGCAGCTTGGATACACCGTATGGCTACACCTTC.

This clonotype was seen ten or more times. V gene TRBV15 combines with J gene TRBJ2-1; either TRBD1 or TRBD2 may fit D (5 bases each). V was shortened by 4 bases and J by 13 bases, with 17 bases between the two germline ends. Germline V gene lookup returns CDR1 LNHNV and CDR2 YYDKDF (reference sequence). CDR3 length: 13 residues. The CDR3 region is CATSNGQGDEQFF. The CDR3 DNA sequence: TGTGCCACCAGCAATGGCCAGGGAGACGAACAGTTCTTC.

On this clonotype itself: A much bigger clone sits one base away, suggesting this may be a read error. The J gene is TRBJ2-5, the V gene TRBV10-3; perhaps TRBD2 as D (5 bases). Trimming removed 8 bases from V and 3 bases from J, with 13 bases in between. Germline CDR1 reads ENHRY; CDR2 reads SYGVKD. The CDR3 contains 13 residues. CDR3 protein: CAIGPREKETQYF. The DNA of the CDR3 is TGTGCCATCGGTCCTCGGGAAAAAGAGACCCAGTACTTC.

The chain combines TRBV9 with TRBJ2-5; 11 bases map to TRBD2. Germline V gives CDR1 SGDLS, CDR2 YYNGEE. The CDR3 sequence is 17 residues long. The V segment lost 3 bases and the J segment 0 bases; nucleotides outside the gene matches: 7. CDR3 loop: CASSARLAGPYQETQYF. The CDR3 DNA reads TGTGCCAGCAGCGCCCGACTAGCGGGACCGTACCAAGAGACCCAGTACTTC.

This clonotype has a count of ten or more. The chain has TRBV6-2 or TRBV6-3 and TRBJ2-1; 10 positions agree with TRBD2. V was pared by 5 bases and J by 9 bases, with 16 bases of the junction left unmatched. Germline CDR1 and CDR2: MNHEY and SVGEGT. The length of the CDR3 is 17 residues. The chain's CDR3 is CASSRVQRGGPGGEQFF. The CDR3 nucleotides read TGTGCCAGCAGTCGGGTCCAGCGGGGGGGACCGGGGGGTGAGCAGTTCTTC.

This clonotype was picked up many times. The CDR3 DNA reads TGTGCCAGCAGCTTAGTGGGGGGGGCCCACACGAATCAGCCCCAGCATTTT. This gives the protein CASSLVGGAHTNQPQHF. The gene calls are TRBV7-2 and TRBJ1-5, with a possible D match to TRBD1 (6 bases). Trimming stripped 1 base from V and 4 bases from J, with 17 bases between. Germline V CDR1 and CDR2: SGHTA, FQGNSA. This CDR3 has 17 residues.

This clonotype was recorded many times. This sequence joins TRBV4-3 and TRBJ2-5, with D unclear. The V end was cut by 2 bases, the J end by 0 bases, with 10 bases between. The CDR3 contains 15 residues. From germline, CDR1 is LGHNA and CDR2 YSLEER. The CDR3 coding sequence is TGCGCCAGCAGCCAATCCTTAGGGTACCAAGAGACCCAGTACTTC. Amino acid sequence: CASSQSLGYQETQYF.